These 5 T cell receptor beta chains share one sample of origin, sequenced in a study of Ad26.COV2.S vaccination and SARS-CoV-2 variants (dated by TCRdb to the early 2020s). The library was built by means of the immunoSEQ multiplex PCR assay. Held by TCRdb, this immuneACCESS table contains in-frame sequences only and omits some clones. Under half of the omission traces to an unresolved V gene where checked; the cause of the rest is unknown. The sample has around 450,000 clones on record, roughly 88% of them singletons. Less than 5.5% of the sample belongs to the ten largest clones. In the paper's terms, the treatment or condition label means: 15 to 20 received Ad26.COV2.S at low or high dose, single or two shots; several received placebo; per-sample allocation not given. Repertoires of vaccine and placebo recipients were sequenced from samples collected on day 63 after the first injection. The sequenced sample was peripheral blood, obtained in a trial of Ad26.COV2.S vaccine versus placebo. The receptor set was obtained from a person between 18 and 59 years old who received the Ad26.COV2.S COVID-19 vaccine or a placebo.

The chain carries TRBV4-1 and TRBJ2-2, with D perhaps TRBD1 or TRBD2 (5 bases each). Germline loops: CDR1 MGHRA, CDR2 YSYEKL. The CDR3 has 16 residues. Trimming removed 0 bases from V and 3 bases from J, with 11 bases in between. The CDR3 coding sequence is TGCGCCAGCAGCCAAGACCGGGACCTATACACCGGGGAGCTGTTTTTT. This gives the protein CASSQDRDLYTGELFF.

The CDR3 loop reads CASSYGHGPYNEQFF. CDR3 nucleotides: TGTGCCAGCAGTTACGGTCACGGGCCTTACAATGAGCAGTTCTTC. The V call is TRBV6-2 or TRBV6-3, the J call TRBJ2-1; no firm D call. The V and J ends lost 2 bases and 4 bases respectively, with 12 bases between them. Germline V gene sequence: CDR1 MNHEY, CDR2 SVGEGT. The CDR3 spans 15 residues.

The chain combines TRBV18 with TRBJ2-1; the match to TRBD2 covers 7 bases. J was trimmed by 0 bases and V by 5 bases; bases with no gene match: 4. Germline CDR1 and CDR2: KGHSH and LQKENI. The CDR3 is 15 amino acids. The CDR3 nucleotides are TGTGCCAGCTCATTTACTAGCGCCTCCTACAATGAGCAGTTCTTC. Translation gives CASSFTSASYNEQFF.

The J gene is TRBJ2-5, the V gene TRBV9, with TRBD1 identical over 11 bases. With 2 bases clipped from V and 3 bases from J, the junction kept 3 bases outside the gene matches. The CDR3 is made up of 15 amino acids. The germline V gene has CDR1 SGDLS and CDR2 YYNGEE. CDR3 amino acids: CASSVGDRGEETQYF. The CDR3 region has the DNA TGTGCCAGCAGCGTTGGGGACAGGGGGGAAGAGACCCAGTACTTC.

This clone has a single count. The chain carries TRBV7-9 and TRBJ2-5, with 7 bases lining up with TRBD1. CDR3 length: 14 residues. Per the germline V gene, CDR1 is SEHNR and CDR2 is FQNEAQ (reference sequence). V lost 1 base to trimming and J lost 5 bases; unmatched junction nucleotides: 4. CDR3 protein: CASSLETTGETQYF. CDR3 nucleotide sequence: TGTGCCAGCAGCTTAGAAACGACAGGGGAGACCCAGTACTTC.